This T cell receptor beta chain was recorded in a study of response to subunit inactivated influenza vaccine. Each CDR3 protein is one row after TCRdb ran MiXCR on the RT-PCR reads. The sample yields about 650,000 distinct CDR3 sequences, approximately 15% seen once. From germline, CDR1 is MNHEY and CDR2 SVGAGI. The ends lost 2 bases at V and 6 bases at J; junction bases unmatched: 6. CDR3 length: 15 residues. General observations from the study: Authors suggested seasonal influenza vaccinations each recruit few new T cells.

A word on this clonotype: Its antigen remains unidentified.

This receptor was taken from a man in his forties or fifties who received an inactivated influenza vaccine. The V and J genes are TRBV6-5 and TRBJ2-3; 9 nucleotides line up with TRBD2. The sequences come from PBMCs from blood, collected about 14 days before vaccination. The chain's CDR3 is CASSYGRGGRDTQYF. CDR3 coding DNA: TGTGCCAGCAGTTACGGGCGGGGGGGCCGGGATACGCAGTATTTT.